Given below is one TCR beta chain in context. The antigen remains unidentified. The record originates from a study of T cell responses to AZD1222 COVID-19 vaccine. General study points: There were repertoire samples only from the period after the peak T cell response.

Germline CDR1 is MGHDK and CDR2 is SYGVNS. The CDR3 is 15 residues long. Trimming removed 2 bases from V and 0 bases from J, with 8 bases in between. The assay was immunoSEQ multiplex PCR, and TCRdb's table has in-frame clones only and misses some. The profile covers roughly 130,000 clones, with 75% to 90% appearing a single time and about 1.6% taken by the ten largest. Specimen: peripheral blood, collected on day 0 of AZD1222 vaccination. The TCR originated in an adult in good health. The chain couples TRBV25-1 to TRBJ1-5; unclear D gene. The CDR3 nucleotides read TGTGCCAGCAGTGAAGGAGTGTATAGCAATCAGCCCCAGCATTTT. Protein sequence: CASSEGVYSNQPQHF.